This T cell receptor beta chain is drawn from a study of cytotoxic CD8 clonotypes in ibrutinib-treated CLL. The V end lost 5 bases, the J end lost 6 bases, and 9 bases lay between the germline ends. Looked up from germline, CDR1 is SGHAT and CDR2 is FQNNGV. The CDR3 is 12 residues long. Points from the study as a whole: Few clonotypes were public, and these shrank or held steady under treatment. Samples from sustained-remission and progressing patients were taken at different times. The study found clonality rose at ibrutinib response, then fell toward baseline at progression.

As for this clone: What it binds is not known.

A 1 in 200,000 to 1 in 1 million T cell depth was the sequencing target. Generated by immunoSEQ multiplex PCR, the TCRdb table keeps only in-frame clones and is missing some. Of 200,000 to 250,000 clones in the sample, more than 75% are singletons; the top ten hold about an eighth. This material consisted of PBMCs, taken after 12 months of ibrutinib treatment. The rearrangement joins TRBV11-2 to TRBJ2-3; D is ambiguous. The sequence came from a human donor with chronic lymphocytic leukemia. This CDR3 reads CASSTAIDTQYF. CDR3 DNA sequence: TGTGCCAGCAGCACCGCCATTGATACGCAGTATTTT.